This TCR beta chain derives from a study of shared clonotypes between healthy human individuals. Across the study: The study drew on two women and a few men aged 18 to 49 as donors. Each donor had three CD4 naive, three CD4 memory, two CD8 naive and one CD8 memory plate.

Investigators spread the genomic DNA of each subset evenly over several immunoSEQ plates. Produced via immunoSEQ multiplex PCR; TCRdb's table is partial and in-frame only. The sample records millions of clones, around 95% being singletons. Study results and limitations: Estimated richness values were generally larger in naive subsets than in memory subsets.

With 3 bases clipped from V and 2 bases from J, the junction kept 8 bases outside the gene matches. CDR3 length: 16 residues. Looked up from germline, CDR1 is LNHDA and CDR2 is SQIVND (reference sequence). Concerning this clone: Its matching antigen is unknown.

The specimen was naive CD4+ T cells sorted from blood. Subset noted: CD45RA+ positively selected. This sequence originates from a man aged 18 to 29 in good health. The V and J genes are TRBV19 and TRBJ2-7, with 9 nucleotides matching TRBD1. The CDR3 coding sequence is TGTGCCAGTAGTATGACCGGGACAGGGCGAACCTACGAGCAGTACTTC. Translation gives CASSMTGTGRTYEQYF. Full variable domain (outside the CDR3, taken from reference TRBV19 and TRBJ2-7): DGGITQSPKYLFRKEGQNVTLSCEQNLNHDAMYWYRQDPGQGLRLIYYSQIVNDFQKGDIAEGYSVSREKKESFPLTVTSAQKNPTAFYLCASSMTGTGRTYEQYFGPGTRLTVT.